Below, 3 T cell receptor beta chains from the same sample are listed, as sequenced in a study of blood T cell repertoires in COVID-19. The table came from immunoSEQ multiplex PCR; TCRdb's copy has only in-frame clones and leaves some out. The table shows about 140,000 clones, with about 90% occurring only once. The sample comprised peripheral blood. These TCRs come from an elderly woman with acute or convalescent COVID-19.

V is TRBV7-9 and J is TRBJ2-5; TRBD2 matches 14 bases. Germline values: CDR1 SEHNR, CDR2 FQNEAQ (reference sequence). The CDR3 extends over 16 amino acids. The J segment lost 2 bases and the V segment lost 1 base, leaving 0 bases of the junction unmatched. The CDR3 here is CASSLGTSGGQETQYF. The CDR3 nucleotides are TGTGCCAGCAGCTTAGGGACTAGCGGGGGGCAAGAGACCCAGTACTTC.

The table lists this clone with a count of one. The chain combines TRBV15 with TRBJ2-5; 12 positions match TRBD2. The germline gives CDR1 LNHNV, CDR2 YYDKDF (reference sequence). V lost 5 bases and J lost 0; bases outside the gene matches: 4. This CDR3 is built from 16 residues. The CDR3 protein is CATSGWTSGDQETQYF. The DNA for the CDR3 is TGTGCCACCAGCGGTTGGACTAGCGGGGACCAAGAGACCCAGTACTTC.

A few counts support this clone. V and J are TRBV11-3 and TRBJ2-1, with a tentative D call TRBD1 (5 bases). Germline CDR1 is SGHNT and CDR2 is YENEEA. Trimming took off 0 bases at V and 4 bases at J, with 10 bases between the two ends. The CDR3 consists of 15 residues. The CDR3, as DNA: TGTGCCAGCAGCTTAGAAGGGGCGTTTTACAATGAGCAGTTCTTC. Protein sequence: CASSLEGAFYNEQFF.